One sample yielded the 26 T cell receptor beta chains listed below, sequenced in a study of blood T cell repertoires in COVID-19. The method was immunoSEQ multiplex PCR; TCRdb's version includes in-frame clones alone and lacks a portion of them. The sample lists fewer than 30,000 clones, 92% occurring once. Sequencing used peripheral blood. Receptors originate from a human donor in a cohort sampled during active COVID-19.

The chain recombines TRBV5-1 with TRBJ2-3; tentative D call: TRBD2 (6 bases). This CDR3 contains 16 residues. V dropped 0 bases and J dropped 1 base, with 12 bases sitting between them. CDR1 and CDR2 (germline): SGHRS, YFSETQ. This CDR3 reads CASSLEAAGGTDTQYF. CDR3 sequence (DNA): TGCGCCAGCAGCTTGGAGGCAGCGGGCGGCACAGATACGCAGTATTTT.

V and J are TRBV10-3 and TRBJ1-1; 7 positions match TRBD1. CDR1 is ENHRY and CDR2 is SYGVKD in the germline V gene. CDR3 length: 14 residues. V trimming: 8 bases; J trimming: 2 bases; junction bases outside the gene matches: 8. Here the CDR3 reads CAIRDSLRNTEAFF. Here the CDR3 DNA reads TGTGCCATCCGGGACAGTCTGCGTAACACTGAAGCTTTCTTT.

The chain recombines TRBV19 with TRBJ1-2, with TRBD1 matching over 7 bases. The CDR3 sequence is 14 residues long. V was clipped by 5 bases and J by 4 bases; unmatched bases: 7. Per the germline V gene, CDR1 is LNHDA and CDR2 is SQIVND (reference sequence). CDR3 residues: CASSGRQGGYGYTF. The DNA of the CDR3 is TGTGCCAGTAGTGGACGACAGGGCGGCTATGGCTACACCTTC.

This clone was observed a single time. The chain has TRBV18 and TRBJ1-1, with D perhaps matching TRBD1 (5 bases). V was pared by 3 bases and J by 1 base, with 12 bases between. The CDR3 contains 15 residues. Germline CDR1 KGHSH, CDR2 LQKENI. CDR3 nucleotide sequence: TGTGCCAGCTCACCTAGGCAGGGTGGGAACACTGAAGCTTTCTTT. Its translation: CASSPRQGGNTEAFF. Full variable domain (rest looked up from reference TRBV18 and TRBJ1-1): NAGVMQNPRHLVRRRGQEARLRCSPMKGHSHVYWYRQLPEEGLKFMVYLQKENIIDESGMPKERFSAEFPKEGPSILRIQQVVRGDSAAYFCASSPRQGGNTEAFFGQGTRLTVV.

The V gene is TRBV7-9, the J gene TRBJ1-2; no clear D. Deletions cut 3 bases from V and 3 bases from J, with 17 bases between. The CDR3 consists of 16 residues. CDR1 is SEHNR, CDR2 FQNEAQ, per germline (reference sequence). The CDR3 coding sequence is TGTGCCAGCAGCTTTGGTGAGGAACGCGTGGACTATGGCTACACCTTC. Protein sequence: CASSFGEERVDYGYTF.

The J gene is TRBJ2-7, the V gene TRBV5-5; 9 positions match TRBD1. This CDR3 region has 16 residues. V trimming: 3 bases; J trimming: 0 bases; junction bases outside the gene matches: 7. From germline, CDR1 is SGHKS and CDR2 YYEKEE (reference sequence). CDR3: CASSWGATGGSYEQYF. DNA of the CDR3: TGTGCCAGCAGCTGGGGGGCGACAGGGGGCTCCTACGAGCAGTACTTC.

The chain links TRBV14 to TRBJ2-5; D unclear. The V and J ends lost 1 base and 9 bases respectively, with 15 bases between them. The V gene's germline CDR1 is SGHDN and CDR2 FVKESK. The CDR3 runs 14 residues. This chain's CDR3 is CASSQGYSGTAQYF. CDR3 sequence (DNA): TGTGCCAGCAGCCAAGGGTACAGTGGTACGGCCCAGTACTTC.

The chain joins TRBV9 to TRBJ1-6; 7 nucleotides line up with TRBD1. CDR3 size: 15 residues. Germline V gives CDR1 SGDLS, CDR2 YYNGEE. After removal of 3 bases from V and 7 bases from J, the junction contained 7 bases not matched to a gene. The CDR3 sequence: CASSATGTANSPLHF. The CDR3 nucleotides are TGTGCCAGCAGCGCGACCGGGACAGCGAATTCACCCCTCCACTTT.

V is TRBV7-7 and J is TRBJ2-3; D remains unclear. Germline V gene data show CDR1 as SSHAT and CDR2 as FNYEAQ (reference sequence). V dropped 2 bases and J dropped 2 bases, with 11 bases sitting between them. The CDR3 contains 15 residues. The CDR3 sequence is CASSLSLLSTDTQYF. CDR3 coding DNA: TGTGCCAGCAGCTTATCCTTACTTTCCACAGATACGCAGTATTTT.

The genes are TRBV6-5 and TRBJ1-2, with 7 bases lining up with TRBD1. The V and J ends lost 6 bases and 7 bases, in that order; junction bases with no gene match: 11. CDR1 MNHEY and CDR2 SVGAGI come from the germline V gene. CDR3 size: 14 residues. CDR3 region: CASRNSDRTVGYTF. The CDR3 nucleotides read TGTGCCAGCAGAAACTCGGACAGGACGGTTGGCTACACCTTC.

J is TRBJ1-2 and V is TRBV5-4, with D perhaps TRBD1 (6 bases). Per the germline V gene, CDR1 is SGHNT and CDR2 is YYREEE (reference sequence). Trimming took 2 bases from V and 8 from J, leaving 16 bases between them. This CDR3 comprises 14 residues. DNA for the CDR3: TGTGCCAGCAGCTTAGGGGCAGGGGCCAGCGGCTACACCTTC. Translating gives CASSLGAGASGYTF.

The chain couples TRBV7-2 to TRBJ1-2; D might be TRBD1 (5 bases). With 0 bases removed from V and 4 bases from J, the gap between germline ends came to 12 bases. This CDR3 comprises 15 residues. Germline values: CDR1 SGHTA, CDR2 FQGNSA. CDR3 in amino acids: CASSLAGRGAYGYTF. In nucleotides, the CDR3 is TGTGCCAGCAGCTTAGCGGGAAGGGGCGCCTATGGCTACACCTTC.

The gene calls are TRBV5-4 and TRBJ2-4, with D possibly being TRBD1 (6 bases). Germline lookup yields CDR1 SGHNT and CDR2 YYREEE (reference sequence). V was shortened by 4 bases and J by 7 bases, with 12 bases between the two germline ends. The CDR3 extends over 13 amino acids. CDR3 in amino acids: CASSAPRGNIQYF. The CDR3 region has the DNA TGTGCCAGCAGCGCCCCAAGGGGGAACATTCAGTACTTC.

V usage is TRBV18 and J usage is TRBJ2-7; no clear D gene. Trimming left V 6 bases short and J 0 bases short, with 12 bases between. CDR1 and CDR2 (germline): KGHSH, LQKENI. CDR3 length: 14 residues. The CDR3 DNA follows: TGTGCCAGCTCCGAAGCACCAATCTCCTACGAGCAGTACTTC. This encodes CASSEAPISYEQYF.

This chain connects TRBV6-5 to TRBJ2-7; TRBD1 matches 11 bases. Germline V gives CDR1 MNHEY, CDR2 SVGAGI. The junction had 2 bases not matched to a gene; V was cut back by 6 bases and J by 1 base. This CDR3 has 14 residues. CDR3 DNA: TGTGCCAGCAGAGGGACAGGGGGGTCCTACGAGCAGTACTTC. It specifies CASRGTGGSYEQYF.

This chain connects TRBV27 to TRBJ2-3; 8 nucleotides line up with TRBD1. J was trimmed by 1 base and V by 4 bases; bases with no gene match: 7. The CDR3 has 16 amino acids. Germline V gene sequence: CDR1 MNHEY, CDR2 SMNVEV (reference sequence). The CDR3 region has the DNA TGTGCCAGCAGTTCCATGGGGGGACAGGGCACAGATACGCAGTATTTT. Translation: CASSSMGGQGTDTQYF.

J is TRBJ1-4 and V is TRBV2; 8 nucleotides match TRBD1. With 5 bases clipped from V and 8 bases from J, the junction kept 13 bases outside the gene matches. This CDR3 spans 16 amino acids. The germline gives CDR1 SNHLY, CDR2 FYNNEI. The CDR3 sequence is CASSKITGGGSEKLFF. The CDR3 DNA sequence: TGTGCCAGCAGTAAAATAACAGGGGGGGGTTCGGAAAAACTGTTTTTT.

The chain has TRBV6-5 and TRBJ1-5, with TRBD1 matching over 7 bases. V shed 5 bases and J 5 bases; nucleotides not matched to a gene: 3. This CDR3 is built from 13 residues. Germline loops: CDR1 MNHEY, CDR2 SVGAGI. The CDR3 DNA reads TGTGCCAGCAGTAATACAGGGGATCAGCCCCAGCATTTT. It is translated as CASSNTGDQPQHF.

This chain joins TRBV5-4 and TRBJ2-3, with 10 bases matching TRBD2. V lost 3 bases and J lost 2; bases outside the gene matches: 9. CDR3 size: 17 residues. The germline CDR1 and CDR2 sequences are SGHNT and YYREEE (reference sequence). The CDR3 spells CASSSPRTSGDTDTQYF. As DNA, the CDR3 is TGTGCCAGCAGCTCACCCAGGACTAGCGGAGACACAGATACGCAGTATTTT.

V gene TRBV10-3 combines with J gene TRBJ2-3; D call uncertain. The CDR3 is 14 residues long. In germline, CDR1 is ENHRY, CDR2 SYGVKD. V lost 5 bases, J lost 4 bases, and 13 bases lay in between. The CDR3, as DNA: TGTGCCATCAGTACCGGGTCCGTCTCAGATACGCAGTATTTT. Translation gives CAISTGSVSDTQYF.

The rearrangement links TRBV7-2 to TRBJ2-5; tentative D call: TRBD2 (7 bases). CDR3 length equals 14 residues. Germline CDR1 reads SGHTA; CDR2 reads FQGNSA. Between the trimmed V and J ends, which lost 0 bases and 4 bases, there was a span of 9 bases. The CDR3 sequence is CASSLAGGPETQYF. In nucleotides, the CDR3 is TGTGCCAGCAGCTTAGCGGGGGGGCCAGAGACCCAGTACTTC.

The chain joins TRBV12-3 or TRBV12-4 to TRBJ2-1; TRBD1 agrees at 7 bases. This CDR3 is built from 12 residues. J lost 14 bases, V lost 6 bases, and 10 bases had no gene match. CDR3 nucleotide sequence: TGTGCCAGCAGACCAGACAGGGATAGGGAGTTCTTC. Translation gives CASRPDRDREFF.

V and J are TRBV6-2 or TRBV6-3 and TRBJ2-2, with D tentatively TRBD1 (5 bases). This CDR3 has 13 amino acids. Looked up from germline, CDR1 is MNHEY and CDR2 is SVGEGT. Trimming took off 2 bases at V and 8 bases at J, with 9 bases between the two ends. This chain's CDR3 is CASSYDSSGELFF. The CDR3 nucleotides are TGTGCCAGCAGTTACGACAGCTCAGGGGAGCTGTTTTTT.

The chain links TRBV2 to TRBJ2-3, with a tentative D call TRBD1 (6 bases). CDR1 is SNHLY and CDR2 is FYNNEI in the germline V gene. The CDR3 consists of 15 residues. V was pared by 6 bases and J by 8 bases, with 21 bases between. The CDR3 DNA reads TGTGCCAGCAGCACCCTTGGGGGCAGGGGTAGTACGCAGTATTTT. This gives the protein CASSTLGGRGSTQYF.

The chain is built from TRBV10-3 and TRBJ1-3; 12 bases align to TRBD1. Germline V CDR1 and CDR2: ENHRY, SYGVKD. V lost 10 bases to trimming and J lost 4 bases; unmatched junction nucleotides: 17. CDR3 size: 18 residues. The CDR3 DNA sequence: TGTGCCACAACTTTCTCCGGGACAGGGGGCGCGAAAGGAAACACCATATATTTT. Its protein is CATTFSGTGGAKGNTIYF.

V is TRBV9 and J is TRBJ2-5, with TRBD1 identical over 7 bases. J gave up 4 bases and V 3 bases, and 12 bases lay outside the gene matches. Germline CDR1 is SGDLS and CDR2 is YYNGEE. The CDR3 extends over 16 amino acids. The CDR3 protein is CASSANRGGVAETQYF. The CDR3 DNA follows: TGTGCCAGCAGCGCGAACAGGGGTGGGGTGGCAGAGACCCAGTACTTC.